The subject of this entry is one TCR beta chain. The germline gives CDR1 MNHNY, CDR2 SVGAGI (reference sequence). The length of the CDR3 is 14 residues. Trimming removed 0 bases from V and 0 bases from J, with 4 bases in between. These data originate in a study of Ad26.COV2.S vaccination and SARS-CoV-2 variants. Some clones are missing from TCRdb's copy, which holds only in-frame ones; the method was immunoSEQ multiplex PCR. In the table there are 150,000 to 200,000 clones, about 83% of which are singletons. This clonotype originated in a human donor who had recovered from COVID-19. The chain combines TRBV6-6 with TRBJ2-3; D is undetermined. The sample consisted of peripheral blood, taken after recovery from COVID-19. In nucleotides, the CDR3 is TGTGCCAGCAGTTACTCCTCTAGCACAGATACGCAGTATTTT. As protein: CASSYSSSTDTQYF.